The 8 T cell receptor beta chains in this list originate from one sample, sequenced in a study of blood T cell repertoires in COVID-19. Repertoires were generated with immunoSEQ multiplex PCR, while TCRdb's copy carries only in-frame clones and drops some. The sample holds about 160,000 clones, around 93% seen once. Specimen: peripheral blood. The receptors stem from a woman in her fifties or sixties with acute or convalescent COVID-19.

The chain couples TRBV11-2 to TRBJ2-1; 11 positions match TRBD2. This CDR3 spans 16 amino acids. Germline trimming cut 2 bases from V and 9 bases from J; bases unmatched to any gene: 9. Germline CDR1 is SGHAT and CDR2 is FQNNGV. The CDR3: CASSLTSGSIGGEQFF. As DNA, the CDR3 is TGTGCCAGCAGCTTAACTAGCGGGAGTATCGGAGGTGAGCAGTTCTTC.

The rearrangement links TRBV30 to TRBJ1-3; possible D gene TRBD1, 6 bases. The germline V gene encodes CDR1 GTSNPN and CDR2 SVGIG (reference sequence). The CDR3 has 14 amino acids. The V end was cut by 3 bases, the J end by 4 bases, with 13 bases between. The CDR3 loop reads CAWRDTGSGNTIYF. The CDR3 DNA reads as TGTGCCTGGAGGGACACAGGGTCGGGAAACACCATATATTTT. Together with reference TRBV30 and TRBJ1-3, the CDR3 gives the full variable domain: SQTIHQWPATLVQPVGSPLSLECTVEGTSNPNLYWYRQAAGRGLQLLFYSVGIGQISSEVPQNLSASRPQDRQFILSSKKLLLSDSGFYLCAWRDTGSGNTIYFGEGSWLTVV.

In DNA form, the CDR3 reads TGCGCCAGCAGTCCTACTAGCGGGAGGTCCGGGGAGCTGTTTTTT. Its translation: CASSPTSGRSGELFF. The J gene is TRBJ2-2, the V gene TRBV10-1; TRBD2 matches at 12 bases. The CDR3 spans 15 residues. CDR1 is WNHNN and CDR2 is SYGVQD in the germline V gene (reference sequence). Unmatched junction bases numbered 4, after V lost 5 bases and J lost 6 bases.

V gene TRBV11-2 combines with J gene TRBJ1-4, with no clear D. This CDR3 is built from 14 residues. V was cut by 1 base and J by 8 bases, with 11 bases left in between. CDR1 is SGHAT, CDR2 FQNNGV, per germline. As DNA, the CDR3 is TGTGCCAGCAGCTTAGGAGCGTTTGGGGAAAAACTGTTTTTT. This codes for CASSLGAFGEKLFF.

The V call is TRBV19, the J call TRBJ2-2, with D tentatively TRBD1 (5 bases). This CDR3 region has 15 residues. Germline values: CDR1 LNHDA, CDR2 SQIVND (reference sequence). V shed 4 bases and J shed 2 bases, with 11 bases lying between them. Written as DNA, the CDR3 is TGTGCCAGTAGTACCTGGGGCCCTAACACCGGGGAGCTGTTTTTT. It translates to CASSTWGPNTGELFF. Complete variable domain (other parts from reference TRBV19 and TRBJ2-2): DGGITQSPKYLFRKEGQNVTLSCEQNLNHDAMYWYRQDPGQGLRLIYYSQIVNDFQKGDIAEGYSVSREKKESFPLTVTSAQKNPTAFYLCASSTWGPNTGELFFGEGSRLTVL.

The chain couples TRBV3-1 (or the pseudogene TRBV3-2) to TRBJ2-5; 12 nucleotides line up with TRBD2. In germline, CDR1 is LGHDT, CDR2 YNNKEL (reference sequence). J was trimmed by 5 bases and V by 3 bases; bases with no gene match: 7. This CDR3 comprises 16 residues. The CDR3 loop reads CASSQSSGGAGETQYF. The CDR3 DNA reads as TGTGCCAGCAGCCAGTCTAGCGGGGGGGCCGGGGAGACCCAGTACTTC.

The chain combines TRBV5-6 with TRBJ2-7; no clear D gene. CDR3 size: 15 residues. CDR1 is SGHDT, CDR2 YYEEEE, per germline. Trimming pared 4 bases from V and 2 bases from J, leaving 16 bases between. The CDR3 sequence is CASSQRSVGAYEQYF. For the CDR3, the DNA is TGTGCCAGCAGCCAACGGAGTGTCGGTGCCTACGAGCAGTACTTC.

The J gene is TRBJ1-5, the V gene TRBV30; D may be TRBD1 (6 bases). The CDR3 covers 14 residues. V lost 2 bases and J 0 bases, leaving 8 bases between the germline ends. Germline V gene lookup returns CDR1 GTSNPN and CDR2 SVGIG (reference sequence). This CDR3 reads CAWSRTASNQPQHF. Written as DNA, the CDR3 is TGTGCCTGGAGTAGGACAGCTAGCAATCAGCCCCAGCATTTT.